This TCR beta chain is from a study of shared clonotypes between healthy human individuals. The study's findings and limits: The donor pool, a small one, limited the genetic and exposure-history diversity represented. Among the subsets, naive ones generally showed larger estimated richness than memory ones. The study found lower generation probabilities in non-shared clonotypes than in those shared by all four donors.

On this clone: Its antigen remains unknown. A junction end diverges from the germline sequence, so it may reflect a read error.

This CDR3 region has 10 residues. Germline CDR1 is DFQATT and CDR2 is SNEGSKA (reference sequence). The assay ran at deep level. The repertoire was sequenced with immunoSEQ multiplex PCR; TCRdb's copy has only in-frame clones and lacks some. The sample holds 1.4 million or so clones, less than 99% seen once. The chain has TRBV20-1 and TRBJ2-1; D call uncertain. This receptor was taken from a man aged 25 to 45 in good health. The sample comprised naive CD4+ T cells sorted from blood. The subset was: CD45RA+ positively selected. The CDR3 nucleotides read TGCAGTGCCATTGGGAATGGGCAGTTCTTC. Translation: CSAIGNGQFF.